The present entry profiles one TCR beta chain with its context. This receptor's antigen is unknown. Per-nucleotide qualities are absent, and no much larger clonotype sits a single base away. This entry is derived from a study of control samples from healthy donors and cancer patients (TCRdb year 2020). Reading the germline V gene (reference sequence) gives CDR1 DFQATT and CDR2 SNEGSKA. From the cysteine through the phenylalanine, the CDR3 covers 14 amino acids. Only the CDR3 part of the read is kept: 42 bases, read in frame from the first base. V trim: 3 bases; J trim: 1 base; unmatched bases: 3. Libraries were made using the immunoSEQ multiplex PCR assay. TCRdb retrieved this table from immuneACCESS and kept in-frame rearrangements only. Not all clones are present; in checked studies, unresolved V genes account for under half, and no reason is known for the remainder. The sample table lists around 53,000 clones, approximately 90% of them with a count of one. The ten largest make up over 12% of the sample.

This sequence was found in a man aged 60-69 years with head and neck cancer. Material: PBMCs. The chain was built from TRBV20-1 and TRBJ2-5, and 9 junctional nucleotides match TRBD2. The CDR3 region: CSASIAGVQETQYF. The DNA sequence reads TGCAGTGCTAGTATAGCGGGGGTCCAAGAGACCCAGTACTTC.